The 15 T cell receptor beta chains below come from one sample, sequenced in a study of blood T cell repertoires in COVID-19. Sequenced by immunoSEQ multiplex PCR; TCRdb stores in-frame clones only, minus some. This sample has some 71,000 clones, with roughly 90% found just once. Material: peripheral blood. These receptors were obtained from a man under 40 with acute or convalescent COVID-19.

DNA for the CDR3: TGTGCCAGCAGTTTGCGGTCGGATCAAGAGACCCAGTACTTC. This encodes CASSLRSDQETQYF. The gene calls are TRBV27 and TRBJ2-5; no definite D call. V lost 3 bases and J 2 bases, leaving 10 bases between the germline ends. There are 14 residues in the CDR3. CDR1 is MNHEY and CDR2 is SMNVEV in the germline V gene (reference sequence).

This rearrangement joins TRBV5-1 to TRBJ2-5, with 7 positions matching TRBD1. Germline CDR1 SGHRS, CDR2 YFSETQ. V gave up 4 bases and J gave up 5 bases; unmatched junction bases: 11. CDR3 size: 15 residues. For the CDR3, the DNA is TGCGCCAGCAGCATAAGGGACAGCGGCTCGGAGACCCAGTACTTC. Protein product: CASSIRDSGSETQYF.

The DNA of the CDR3 is TGTGCCAGCAGCCGCTATAGATCACCCCTCCACTTT. Translation gives CASSRYRSPLHF. The rearrangement uses TRBV3-1 (or the pseudogene TRBV3-2) and TRBJ1-6, with D uncertain. Trimming shortened V by 4 bases and J by 10 bases, and 8 bases separated the two germline ends. The CDR3 sequence is 12 residues long. Germline V gene data show CDR1 as LGHDT and CDR2 as YNNKEL (reference sequence).

The chain carries TRBV24-1 and TRBJ2-1, with 8 bases identical to TRBD1. This CDR3 has 16 amino acids. CDR1 is KGHDR, CDR2 SFDVKD, per germline. J gave up 3 bases and V 4 bases, and 7 bases lay outside the gene matches. CDR3 sequence (DNA): TGTGCCACCAGTGACCAGACAGGGGCAGGCTACAATGAGCAGTTCTTC. Amino acid sequence: CATSDQTGAGYNEQFF.

The chain employs TRBV2 and TRBJ2-2, with 7 bases fitting TRBD1. V lost 6 bases to trimming and J lost 0 bases; unmatched junction nucleotides: 1. Germline CDR1 reads SNHLY; CDR2 reads FYNNEI. This CDR3 contains 14 residues. The CDR3 DNA reads TGTGCCAGCAGGGGGACAGCGAACACCGGGGAGCTGTTTTTT. Its translation: CASRGTANTGELFF.

This chain connects TRBV5-4 to TRBJ2-2; 7 bases are a match to TRBD2. Germline V CDR1 and CDR2: SGHNT, YYREEE (reference sequence). The CDR3 has 14 amino acids. Trimming cost V 4 bases and J 5 bases; bases outside gene matches: 5. CDR3 region: CASSPWEGTGELFF. The CDR3, as DNA: TGTGCCAGCAGCCCTTGGGAGGGGACCGGGGAGCTGTTTTTT. Looking up the rest from reference TRBV5-4 and TRBJ2-2 gives the full variable domain: ETGVTQSPTHLIKTRGQQVTLRCSSQSGHNTVSWYQQALGQGPQFIFQYYREEENGRGNFPPRFSGLQFPNYSSELNVNALELDDSALYLCASSPWEGTGELFFGEGSRLTVL.

The V gene is TRBV6-1, the J gene TRBJ2-3; 8 positions agree with TRBD2. CDR1 and CDR2 (germline): MNHNS, SASEGT. The V and J ends lost 3 bases and 4 bases, in that order; junction bases with no gene match: 12. This CDR3 has 17 residues. The CDR3 reads CASSDTLRTSKSDTQYF. The DNA of the CDR3 is TGTGCCAGCAGTGACACCCTCCGGACTAGCAAGTCAGATACGCAGTATTTT.

Concerning this clone itself: Its ends do not fully match the called genes, so a read error is possible. This rearrangement joins TRBV4-3 to TRBJ1-2; D ambiguous. The germline V gene has CDR1 LGHNA and CDR2 YSLEER. This CDR3 spans 15 amino acids. In DNA form, the CDR3 reads TGCGCCAGCAGCCAAGATTTCTGGAGGGTCGCGGGCTACGCCTTC. Amino acids: CASSQDFWRVAGYAF.

This chain uses TRBV2 with TRBJ1-1; 7 bases agree with TRBD1. Losses at the gene ends were 6 bases for V and 4 bases for J; bases not matched to a gene: 5. Germline values: CDR1 SNHLY, CDR2 FYNNEI. The CDR3 is made up of 13 amino acids. In DNA, the CDR3 is TGTGCCAGCAGAACAGGGGAGGCCACTGAAGCTTTCTTT. The encoded protein is CASRTGEATEAFF.

The chain has TRBV7-9 and TRBJ1-4; D may be TRBD1 (6 bases). The CDR3 is 15 amino acids. The ends were cut back, 2 bases at V and 8 bases at J, with 15 bases in the middle. Germline CDR1 reads SEHNR; CDR2 reads FQNEAQ (reference sequence). The CDR3, as DNA: TGTGCCAGCAGCTTAACGGGACAACTAGACGAAAAACTGTTTTTT. It specifies CASSLTGQLDEKLFF.

The rearrangement joins TRBV4-3 to TRBJ2-1; 13 bases agree with TRBD2. J lost 4 bases, V lost 1 base, and 1 base had no gene match. Germline V lookup: CDR1 LGHNA, CDR2 YSLEER. The CDR3 spans 16 residues. The CDR3: CASSQALAGGYNEQFF. CDR3 sequence (DNA): TGCGCCAGCAGCCAAGCACTAGCGGGAGGGTACAATGAGCAGTTCTTC.

CDR3 DNA: TGTGCCAGCAGCTTAGGGGTCGGGGGCACAGATACGCAGTATTTT. Its translation is CASSLGVGGTDTQYF. The V call is TRBV7-9, the J call TRBJ2-3; tentative D call: TRBD2 (5 bases). Trimming took off 1 base at V and 1 base at J, with 9 bases between the two ends. The CDR3 has 15 amino acids. Germline-derived CDR1 and CDR2 are SEHNR and FQNEAQ (reference sequence).

The chain combines TRBV5-1 with TRBJ1-2; a possible D gene is TRBD1 (6 bases). V lost 4 bases, J lost 0 bases, and 31 bases lay in between. There are 21 residues in the CDR3. CDR1 and CDR2 (germline): SGHRS, YFSETQ. The CDR3 nucleotides read TGCGCCAGCAGCACCCTGCCCTCCGGGACATCACCTCGGGTCTCTAACTATGGCTACACCTTC. It yields the protein CASSTLPSGTSPRVSNYGYTF.

The chain joins TRBV5-6 to TRBJ2-1; 10 bases agree with TRBD1. The CDR3 length is 15 residues. Germline CDR1 is SGHDT and CDR2 is YYEEEE. J gave up 10 bases and V 5 bases, and 12 bases lay outside the gene matches. CDR3 bases: TGTGCCAGCAGTTCCCTCGGACAGGGGGAAGACGAGCAGTTCTTC. Translated: CASSSLGQGEDEQFF.

The V call is TRBV27, the J call TRBJ1-4; D uncertain. Trimming shortened V by 5 bases and J by 3 bases, and 13 bases separated the two germline ends. This CDR3 is built from 15 residues. Germline V lookup: CDR1 MNHEY, CDR2 SMNVEV (reference sequence). The CDR3 nucleotides read TGTGCCAGCAGTCCTCTCGGGGTGCCTAATGAAAAACTGTTTTTT. It yields the protein CASSPLGVPNEKLFF. The full variable domain, its missing parts supplied by reference TRBV27 and TRBJ1-4, is EAQVTQNPRYLITVTGKKLTVTCSQNMNHEYMSWYRQDPGLGLRQIYYSMNVEVTDKGDVPEGYKVSRKEKRNFPLILESPSPNQTSLYFCASSPLGVPNEKLFFGSGTQLSVL.